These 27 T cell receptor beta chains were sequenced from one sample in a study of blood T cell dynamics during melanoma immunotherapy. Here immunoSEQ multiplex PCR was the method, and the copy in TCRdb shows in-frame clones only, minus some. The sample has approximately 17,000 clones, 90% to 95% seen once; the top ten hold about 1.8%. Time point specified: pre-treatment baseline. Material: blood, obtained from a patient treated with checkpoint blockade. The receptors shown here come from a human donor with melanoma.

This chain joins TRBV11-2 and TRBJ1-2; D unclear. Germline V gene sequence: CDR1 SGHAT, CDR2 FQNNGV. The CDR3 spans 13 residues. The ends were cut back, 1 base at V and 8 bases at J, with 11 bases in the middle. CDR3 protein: CASSLGVGSGYTF. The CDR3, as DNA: TGTGCCAGCAGCTTAGGAGTGGGTAGCGGCTACACCTTC.

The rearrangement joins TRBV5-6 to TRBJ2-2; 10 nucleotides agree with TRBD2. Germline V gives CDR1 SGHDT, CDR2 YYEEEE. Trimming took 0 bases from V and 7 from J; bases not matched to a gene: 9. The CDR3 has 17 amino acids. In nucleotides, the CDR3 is TGTGCCAGCAGCTTGGGAGGTAGCGGGAGGACCGGCGGGGAGCTGTTTTTT. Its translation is CASSLGGSGRTGGELFF.

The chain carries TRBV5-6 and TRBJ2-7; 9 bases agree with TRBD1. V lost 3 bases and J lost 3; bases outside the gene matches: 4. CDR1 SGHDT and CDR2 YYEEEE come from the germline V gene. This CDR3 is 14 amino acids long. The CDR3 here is CASSSTGGGYEQYF. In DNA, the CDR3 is TGTGCCAGCAGCTCGACAGGGGGAGGCTACGAGCAGTACTTC.

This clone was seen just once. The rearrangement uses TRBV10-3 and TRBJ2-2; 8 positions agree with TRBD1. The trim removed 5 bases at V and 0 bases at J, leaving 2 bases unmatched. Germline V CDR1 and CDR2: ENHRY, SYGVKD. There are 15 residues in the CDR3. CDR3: CAISRTGTNTGELFF. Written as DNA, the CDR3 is TGTGCCATCAGTCGGACAGGGACGAACACCGGGGAGCTGTTTTTT.

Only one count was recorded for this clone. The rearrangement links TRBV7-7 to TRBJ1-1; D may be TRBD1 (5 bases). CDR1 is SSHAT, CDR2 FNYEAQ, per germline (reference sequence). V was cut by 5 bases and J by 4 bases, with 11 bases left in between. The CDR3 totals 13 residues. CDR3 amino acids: CASSPGLGTEAFF. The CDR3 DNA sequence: TGTGCCAGCAGCCCAGGGTTGGGCACTGAAGCTTTCTTT.

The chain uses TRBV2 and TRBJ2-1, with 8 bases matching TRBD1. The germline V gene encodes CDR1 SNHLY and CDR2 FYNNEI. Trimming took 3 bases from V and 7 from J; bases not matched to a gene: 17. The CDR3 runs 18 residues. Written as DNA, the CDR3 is TGTGCCAGCAGTGACGCGCCAAGTCCAGGGGGCAAGTCGAATGAGCAGTTCTTC. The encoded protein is CASSDAPSPGGKSNEQFF.

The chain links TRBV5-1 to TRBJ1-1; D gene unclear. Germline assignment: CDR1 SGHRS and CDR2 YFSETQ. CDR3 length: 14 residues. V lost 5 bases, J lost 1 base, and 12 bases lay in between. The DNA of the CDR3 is TGCGCCAGCAGTGGGAAGGTCGAGAACACTGAAGCTTTCTTT. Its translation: CASSGKVENTEAFF. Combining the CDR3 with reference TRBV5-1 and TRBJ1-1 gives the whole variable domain KAGVTQTPRYLIKTRGQQVTLSCSPISGHRSVSWYQQTPGQGLQFLFEYFSETQRNKGNFPGRFSGRQFSNSRSEMNVSTLELGDSALYLCASSGKVENTEAFFGQGTRLTVV.

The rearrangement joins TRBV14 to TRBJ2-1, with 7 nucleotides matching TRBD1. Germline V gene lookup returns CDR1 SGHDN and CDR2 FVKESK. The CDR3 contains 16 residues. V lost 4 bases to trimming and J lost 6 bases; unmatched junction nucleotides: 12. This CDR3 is CASSLFGTVPPNEQFF. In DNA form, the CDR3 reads TGTGCCAGCAGCCTGTTCGGGACAGTACCTCCCAATGAGCAGTTCTTC.

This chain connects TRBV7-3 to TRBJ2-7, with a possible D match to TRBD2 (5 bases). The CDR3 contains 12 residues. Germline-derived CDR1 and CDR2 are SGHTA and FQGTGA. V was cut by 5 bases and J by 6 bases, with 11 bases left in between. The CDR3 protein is CASSVGRGEQYF. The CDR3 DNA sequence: TGTGCCAGCAGCGTAGGACGGGGCGAGCAGTACTTC.

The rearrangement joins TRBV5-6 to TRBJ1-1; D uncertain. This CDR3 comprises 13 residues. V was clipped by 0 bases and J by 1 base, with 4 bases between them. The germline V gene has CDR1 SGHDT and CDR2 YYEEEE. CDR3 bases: TGTGCCAGCAGCTTGGGATGGAACACTGAAGCTTTCTTT. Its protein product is CASSLGWNTEAFF.

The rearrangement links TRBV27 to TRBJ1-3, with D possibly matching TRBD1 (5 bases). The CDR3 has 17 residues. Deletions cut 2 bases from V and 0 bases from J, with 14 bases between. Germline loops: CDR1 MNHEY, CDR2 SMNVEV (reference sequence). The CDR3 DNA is TGTGCCAGCAGTTTAAGACAGCCATATTCCTCTGGAAACACCATATATTTT. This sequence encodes CASSLRQPYSSGNTIYF.

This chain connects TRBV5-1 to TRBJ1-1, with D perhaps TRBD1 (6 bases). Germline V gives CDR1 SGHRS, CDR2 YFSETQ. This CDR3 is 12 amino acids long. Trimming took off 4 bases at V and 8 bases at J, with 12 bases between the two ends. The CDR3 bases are TGCGCCAGCAGCCAGACCGGGACAGAAGCTTTCTTT. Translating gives CASSQTGTEAFF.

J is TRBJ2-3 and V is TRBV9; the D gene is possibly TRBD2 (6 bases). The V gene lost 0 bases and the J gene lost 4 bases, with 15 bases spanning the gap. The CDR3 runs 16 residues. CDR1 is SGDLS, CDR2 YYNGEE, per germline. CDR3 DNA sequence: TGTGCCAGCAGCGTAGCCGCCGGGAGAGGGGCAGATACGCAGTATTTT. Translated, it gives CASSVAAGRGADTQYF.

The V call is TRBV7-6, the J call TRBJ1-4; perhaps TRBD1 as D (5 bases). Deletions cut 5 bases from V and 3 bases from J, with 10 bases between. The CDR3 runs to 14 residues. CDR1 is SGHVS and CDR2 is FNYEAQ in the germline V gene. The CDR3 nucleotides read TGTGCCAGCAGCCCAAAGGGGTCTAATGAAAAACTGTTTTTT. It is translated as CASSPKGSNEKLFF. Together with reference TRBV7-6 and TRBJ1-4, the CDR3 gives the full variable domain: GAGVSQSPRYKVTKRGQDVALRCDPISGHVSLYWYRQALGQGPEFLTYFNYEAQQDKSGLPNDRFSAERPEGSISTLTIQRTEQRDSAMYRCASSPKGSNEKLFFGSGTQLSVL.

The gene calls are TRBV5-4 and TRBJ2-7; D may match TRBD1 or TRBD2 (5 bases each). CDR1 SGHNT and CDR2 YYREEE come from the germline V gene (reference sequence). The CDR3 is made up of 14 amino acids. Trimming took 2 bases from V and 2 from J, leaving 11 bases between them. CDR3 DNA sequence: TGTGCCAGCAGCTTTCCAGGGAGCGCCTACGAGCAGTACTTC. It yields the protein CASSFPGSAYEQYF.

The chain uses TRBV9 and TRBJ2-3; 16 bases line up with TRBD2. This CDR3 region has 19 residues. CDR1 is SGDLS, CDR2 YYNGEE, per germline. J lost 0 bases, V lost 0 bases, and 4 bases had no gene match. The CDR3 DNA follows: TGTGCCAGCAGCGTAGCGGGACTAGCGGGAGGGTTGAGCACAGATACGCAGTATTTT. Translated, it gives CASSVAGLAGGLSTDTQYF.

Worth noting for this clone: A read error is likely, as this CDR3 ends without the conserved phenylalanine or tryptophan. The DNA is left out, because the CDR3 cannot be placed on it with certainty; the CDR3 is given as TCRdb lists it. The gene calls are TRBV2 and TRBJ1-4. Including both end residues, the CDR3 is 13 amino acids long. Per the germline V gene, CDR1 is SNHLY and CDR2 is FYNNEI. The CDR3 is CASSIPGRPGALE.

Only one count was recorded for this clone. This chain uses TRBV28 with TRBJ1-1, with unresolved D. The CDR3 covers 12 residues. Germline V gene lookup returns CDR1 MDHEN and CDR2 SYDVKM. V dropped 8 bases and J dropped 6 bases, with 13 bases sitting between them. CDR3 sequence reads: CASASLLSEAFF. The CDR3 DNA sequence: TGTGCCAGCGCGTCACTTCTCTCTGAAGCTTTCTTT.

The CDR3 DNA is TGTGCCAGTAGTATTGGCAGGTTGAGCGACGAGCAGTACTTC. This codes for CASSIGRLSDEQYF. The V call is TRBV19, the J call TRBJ2-7; D is uncertain. Germline V gives CDR1 LNHDA, CDR2 SQIVND (reference sequence). The length of the CDR3 is 14 residues. Trimming cost V 3 bases and J 5 bases, with 14 bases left between them.

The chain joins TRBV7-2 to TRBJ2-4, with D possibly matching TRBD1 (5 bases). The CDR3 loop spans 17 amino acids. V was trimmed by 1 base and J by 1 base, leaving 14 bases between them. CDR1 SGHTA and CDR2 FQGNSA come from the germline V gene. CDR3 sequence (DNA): TGTGCCAGCAGCTTAGTTCTGGGGCCGAGGGCCAAAAACATTCAGTACTTC. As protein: CASSLVLGPRAKNIQYF.

The CDR3 bases are TGTGCCAGCAGCTTCGATCTGGCGCTCCACTTT. It encodes CASSFDLALHF. J is TRBJ1-6 and V is TRBV5-8; D gene unclear. V was pared by 2 bases and J by 16 bases, with 10 bases between. There are 11 residues in the CDR3. From germline, CDR1 is SGHTS and CDR2 YDEGEE.

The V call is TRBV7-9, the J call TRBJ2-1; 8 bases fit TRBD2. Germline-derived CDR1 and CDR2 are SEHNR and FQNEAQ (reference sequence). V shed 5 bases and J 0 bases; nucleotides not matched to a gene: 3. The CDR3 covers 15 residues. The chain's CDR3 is CASSLSGSSYNEQFF. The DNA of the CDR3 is TGTGCCAGCAGCCTAAGCGGGAGCTCCTACAATGAGCAGTTCTTC. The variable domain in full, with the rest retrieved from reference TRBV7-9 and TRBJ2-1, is DTGVSQNPRHKITKRGQNVTFRCDPISEHNRLYWYRQTLGQGPEFLTYFQNEAQLEKSRLLSDRFSAERPKGSFSTLEIQRTEQGDSAMYLCASSLSGSSYNEQFFGPGTRLTVL.

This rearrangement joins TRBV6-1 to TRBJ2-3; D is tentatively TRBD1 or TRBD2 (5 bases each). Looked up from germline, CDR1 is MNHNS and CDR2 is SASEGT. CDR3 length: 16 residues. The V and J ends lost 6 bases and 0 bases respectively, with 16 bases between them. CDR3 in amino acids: CASRERGRPSTDTQYF. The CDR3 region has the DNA TGTGCCAGCAGGGAACGGGGCAGACCAAGCACAGATACGCAGTATTTT.

The CDR3 DNA follows: TGTGCCAGCAGTGCAACCCCTGGGACAGGGGCTGACAATCAGCCCCAGCATTTT. Protein: CASSATPGTGADNQPQHF. The chain uses TRBV6-4 and TRBJ1-5, with 10 positions matching TRBD1. CDR3 length equals 18 residues. Germline CDR1 reads MRHNA; CDR2 reads SNTAGT. V lost 4 bases to trimming and J lost 3 bases; unmatched junction nucleotides: 12.

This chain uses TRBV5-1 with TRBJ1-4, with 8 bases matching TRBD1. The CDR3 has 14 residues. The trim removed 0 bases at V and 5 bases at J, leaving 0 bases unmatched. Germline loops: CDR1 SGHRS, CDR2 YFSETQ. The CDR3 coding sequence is TGCGCCAGCAGCTTGGGGACAGGGAATGAAAAACTGTTTTTT. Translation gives CASSLGTGNEKLFF.

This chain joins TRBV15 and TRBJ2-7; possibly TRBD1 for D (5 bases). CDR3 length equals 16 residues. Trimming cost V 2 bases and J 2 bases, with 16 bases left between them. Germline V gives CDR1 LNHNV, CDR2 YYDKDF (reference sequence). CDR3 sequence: CATSRFQGPGPYEQYF. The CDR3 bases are TGTGCCACCAGCAGATTTCAGGGCCCAGGGCCCTACGAGCAGTACTTC.

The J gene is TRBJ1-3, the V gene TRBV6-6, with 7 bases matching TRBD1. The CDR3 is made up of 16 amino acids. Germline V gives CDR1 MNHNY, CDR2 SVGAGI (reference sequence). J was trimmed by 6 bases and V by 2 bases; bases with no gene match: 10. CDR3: CASSYLRQGTENTIYF. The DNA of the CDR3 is TGTGCCAGCAGTTACCTCCGACAGGGTACCGAAAACACCATATATTTT.